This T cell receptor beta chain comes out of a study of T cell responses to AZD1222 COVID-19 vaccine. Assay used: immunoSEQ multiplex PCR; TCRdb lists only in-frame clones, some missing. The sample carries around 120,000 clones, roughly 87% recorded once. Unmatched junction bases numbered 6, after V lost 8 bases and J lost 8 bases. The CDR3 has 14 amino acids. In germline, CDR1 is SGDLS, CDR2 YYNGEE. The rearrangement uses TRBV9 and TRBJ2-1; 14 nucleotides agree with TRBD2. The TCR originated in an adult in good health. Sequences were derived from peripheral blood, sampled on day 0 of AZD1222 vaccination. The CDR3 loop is CASKKGLAGDEQFF. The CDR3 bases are TGTGCCAGTAAAAAGGGACTAGCGGGAGATGAGCAGTTCTTC.